Each of the 8 T cell receptor beta chains below was sequenced from the same sample in a study of cytomegalovirus exposure and HLA in healthy donors. PCR used 60 Vbeta primers and 13 Jbeta primers. Profiling relied on immunoSEQ multiplex PCR, and the TCRdb table lists in-frame clones only, not all of them. The sample lists 120,000 to 150,000 clones, 70% to 85% occurring once. Sequencing was performed on PBMCs. The source of these receptors is a man in his forties in good health and CMV-seronegative.

The J gene is TRBJ1-5, the V gene TRBV6-5; TRBD1 aligns across 7 bases. The length of the CDR3 is 14 residues. V shed 6 bases and J 6 bases; nucleotides not matched to a gene: 8. The germline V gene has CDR1 MNHEY and CDR2 SVGAGI. Here the CDR3 DNA reads TGTGCCAGCAGGGGGACAGAGAATACTCAGCCCCAGCATTTT. This translates into CASRGTENTQPQHF.

A few counts support this clone. V gene TRBV7-2 combines with J gene TRBJ1-1; D is perhaps TRBD1 (5 bases). In germline, CDR1 is SGHTA, CDR2 FQGNSA. This CDR3 comprises 15 residues. The V and J ends lost 5 bases and 7 bases respectively, with 20 bases between them. CDR3 coding DNA: TGTGCCAGCAGCCGCCTCCTGGGGACTGGGGGTGAAGCTTTCTTT. Encoded protein: CASSRLLGTGGEAFF.

The chain joins TRBV28 to TRBJ2-7, with 9 nucleotides matching TRBD1. CDR1 MDHEN and CDR2 SYDVKM come from the germline V gene. Unmatched junction bases numbered 2, after V lost 4 bases and J lost 1 base. This CDR3 region has 14 residues. CDR3 amino acids: CASSSGQGSYEQYF. The CDR3 DNA is TGTGCCAGCAGTTCCGGACAGGGGTCCTACGAGCAGTACTTC.

This chain connects TRBV7-2 to TRBJ2-2, with D possibly TRBD2 on 5 matching bases. CDR3 size: 16 residues. The germline V gene encodes CDR1 SGHTA and CDR2 FQGNSA. V lost 5 bases to trimming and J lost 2 bases, with 15 bases between them. The CDR3 reads CASSPDFLTNTGELFF. The CDR3, as DNA: TGTGCCAGCAGCCCGGACTTCTTAACTAACACCGGGGAGCTGTTTTTT.

The V and J genes are TRBV5-5 and TRBJ1-3, with D hard to call. V was clipped by 2 bases and J by 4 bases, with 10 bases between them. Per the germline V gene, CDR1 is SGHKS and CDR2 is YYEKEE (reference sequence). The CDR3 is 14 amino acids. CDR3 sequence (DNA): TGTGCCAGCAGCTTAGCGGAAATCGGAAACACCATATATTTT. Protein product: CASSLAEIGNTIYF.

This sequence joins TRBV10-3 and TRBJ2-1; 9 bases are a match to TRBD2. In germline, CDR1 is ENHRY, CDR2 SYGVKD. The CDR3 covers 16 residues. The V and J ends lost 2 bases and 3 bases, in that order; junction bases with no gene match: 5. Here the CDR3 DNA reads TGTGCCATCAGTGAGGGGCTAGCGGGGAACTACAATGAGCAGTTCTTC. Encoded protein: CAISEGLAGNYNEQFF.

The V call is TRBV30, the J call TRBJ1-2; possibly TRBD1 for D (5 bases). This CDR3 is built from 13 residues. V was shortened by 1 base and J by 6 bases, with 12 bases between the two germline ends. Germline CDR1 and CDR2: GTSNPN and SVGIG (reference sequence). CDR3 amino acids: CAWSDQGIDGYTF. CDR3 bases: TGTGCCTGGAGTGATCAGGGTATCGATGGCTACACCTTC.

This clone was observed a few times. The chain is built from TRBV6-6 and TRBJ2-1; 12 bases map to TRBD2. CDR3 length: 15 amino acids. Germline values: CDR1 MNHNY, CDR2 SVGAGI (reference sequence). The junction had 5 bases not matched to a gene; V was cut back by 6 bases and J by 5 bases. The CDR3 sequence: CASSHLAGGNNEQFF. CDR3 coding DNA: TGTGCCAGCAGCCACCTAGCGGGGGGGAACAATGAGCAGTTCTTC.